This TCR beta chain was captured by sequencing in a study of shared clonotypes between healthy human individuals. Each sorted subset replicate got 200 ng genomic DNA, about 33,000 genomes. Measured with immunoSEQ multiplex PCR; TCRdb has only the in-frame clones, and not every one. The table shows under 1,900,000 clones, with 98% to 99% occurring only once. The CDR3 extends over 16 amino acids. Germline lookup yields CDR1 LGHNA and CDR2 YSLEER. V was trimmed by 1 base and J by 1 base, leaving 12 bases between them. Study-wide findings and caveats: Clonotypes that were shared across a few donors made up 4% to 6% of naive CD4 clonotypes.

As for this clone: Antigen: not known.

Sequenced: naive CD4+ T cells sorted from blood. Stated subset: CD45RA+ positively selected. The sequence came from a man under 40 in good health. The J gene is TRBJ2-3, the V gene TRBV4-3; a possible D gene is TRBD2 (5 bases). CDR3 in amino acids: CASSQVAPPGTDTQYF. For the CDR3, the DNA is TGCGCCAGCAGCCAAGTAGCGCCGCCTGGCACAGATACGCAGTATTTT.